This T cell receptor beta chain stems from a study of blood T cell repertoires in COVID-19. Study-wide context: PBMCs, B-cell-depleted T cells, or T cells provided the cDNA or gDNA that made up the material.

The CDR3 runs 14 residues. Germline-derived CDR1 and CDR2 are SGHVS and FNYEAQ. V was trimmed by 4 bases and J by 5 bases, leaving 14 bases between them. The protocol was immunoSEQ multiplex PCR, while the TCRdb copy is restricted to in-frame clones and leaves out a portion. The table includes around 300,000 clones, about 83% detected once. This chain connects TRBV7-6 to TRBJ1-1, with D possibly being TRBD1 (5 bases). Sequenced sample: peripheral blood. The sequence derives from a man aged 25 to 40 with active or convalescent COVID-19. Written as DNA, the CDR3 is TGTGCCAGCAGCTCGGGACGGGGGGTAACTGAAGCTTTCTTT. This codes for CASSSGRGVTEAFF.